The rows below give T cell receptor beta chains drawn from one sample of a study of shared clonotypes between healthy human individuals. Sequenced by immunoSEQ multiplex PCR; TCRdb stores in-frame clones only, minus some. Counted here are millions of clones, 90% to 95% occurring once; the ten biggest clones make up more than 0.1%. Sequenced material: naive CD4+ T cells sorted from blood. These receptors were obtained from a man aged 18 to 30 in good health. Both conserved end residues are part of each CDR3. Fields, in order: CDR3 protein, CDR3 DNA, J gene, V gene, D gene, clone size. D genes are given only for firm matches. Size is omitted from some rows. Given values are once, few, many or a class for expanded clones.

CASSQSIDTTRLNTEAFF,TGCGCCAGCAGTCAATCGATAGACACGACTAGGCTTAACACTGAAGCTTTCTTT,TRBJ1-1,TRBV23-1,NA,NA
CASSLQDGHNSPLHF,TGTGCCAGCAGCTTACAAGACGGCCATAATTCACCCCTCCACTTT,TRBJ1-6,TRBV11-1,NA,NA
CAWRGQYGTEAFF,TGTGCCTGGAGGGGACAGTACGGCACTGAAGCTTTCTTT,TRBJ1-1,TRBV30,TRBD1,once
CASSSPRGTGGYTF,TGTGCCAGCAGCTCTCCCAGGGGGACTGGAGGCTACACCTTC,TRBJ1-2,TRBV7-2,TRBD1,NA
CASSSSRAETQYF,TGTGCCAGCAGCTCAAGCAGGGCTGAGACCCAGTACTTC,TRBJ2-5,TRBV14,NA,NA
CASSLQGINTEAFF,TGTGCCAGCAGCTTACAGGGGATCAACACTGAAGCTTTCTTT,TRBJ1-1,TRBV11-2,NA,NA
CASTPGTGAGDEQYF,TGTGCCAGCACCCCTGGGACAGGGGCCGGCGACGAGCAGTACTTC,TRBJ2-7,TRBV6-5,TRBD1,once
CASSLASGRHEQYF,TGTGCCAGCAGCTTGGCTAGCGGGAGGCACGAGCAGTACTTC,TRBJ2-7,TRBV5-8,TRBD2,NA
CASRPSGTANTGELFF,TGTGCCAGCAGACCCTCCGGGACAGCCAACACCGGGGAGCTGTTTTTT,TRBJ2-2,TRBV28,TRBD1,NA
CASSPRGQGSGETQYF,TGTGCCAGCAGCCCCAGGGGACAGGGGAGCGGAGAGACCCAGTACTTC,TRBJ2-5,TRBV5-6,TRBD1,NA
CASAPAANYGYTF,TGCGCCAGCGCCCCCGCAGCTAACTATGGCTACACCTTC,TRBJ1-2,TRBV5-1,NA,NA